This is a list of T cell receptor beta chains from one sample in a study of cytomegalovirus exposure and HLA in healthy donors. The repertoire was sequenced with immunoSEQ multiplex PCR; TCRdb's copy has only in-frame clones and lacks some. This sample has fewer than 100,000 clones; approximately 78% occur once, and the top ten carry 4.4%. What was sequenced was PBMCs. Receptors originate from a male donor in good health and CMV-seropositive. Both conserved end residues are trimmed from each CDR3. The order of the fields is J gene, clone size, V gene, CDR3 protein. Clone sizes are given selectively: once, few, many, or a class where the clone is expanded.

J gene: TRBJ1-1; clone size: .; V gene: TRBV11-2; CDR3 protein: ASSLRTGMSAEAF
J gene: TRBJ1-3; clone size: .; V gene: TRBV28; CDR3 protein: ASGALGSGNMGANTIY
J gene: TRBJ2-1; clone size: .; V gene: TRBV30; CDR3 protein: AWATGQGTYNEQF
J gene: TRBJ1-5; clone size: .; V gene: TRBV18; CDR3 protein: ASSPRQGENQPQH
J gene: TRBJ1-4; clone size: .; V gene: TRBV2; CDR3 protein: ASRLQGANEKLF
J gene: TRBJ2-2; clone size: .; V gene: TRBV28; CDR3 protein: ASSAAGGRTGELF
J gene: TRBJ1-2; clone size: .; V gene: TRBV25-1; CDR3 protein: ASRMTHYGYT
J gene: TRBJ2-7; clone size: once; V gene: TRBV6-5; CDR3 protein: ASSPEGHRDEQY
J gene: TRBJ2-7; clone size: .; V gene: TRBV5-6; CDR3 protein: ASSFPSHEQY
J gene: TRBJ2-5; clone size: once; V gene: TRBV14; CDR3 protein: ASSHAAIGGSLREKTQY
J gene: TRBJ1-1; clone size: .; V gene: TRBV5-6; CDR3 protein: ASSLGQGLSEAF
J gene: TRBJ2-7; clone size: many; V gene: TRBV6-6; CDR3 protein: ASRNLAGGLEQY
J gene: TRBJ2-1; clone size: few; V gene: TRBV5-4; CDR3 protein: ASSYTAGSYNEQF
J gene: TRBJ1-1; clone size: .; V gene: TRBV19; CDR3 protein: ASSRTAALNTEAF
J gene: TRBJ1-2; clone size: .; V gene: TRBV14; CDR3 protein: ASSLRDGYT
J gene: TRBJ2-1; clone size: .; V gene: TRBV5-1; CDR3 protein: ASSLTSGRALSFYNEQF
J gene: TRBJ2-1; clone size: .; V gene: TRBV30; CDR3 protein: AWSRTSGEEKQF
J gene: TRBJ1-4; clone size: few; V gene: TRBV9; CDR3 protein: ASSVGTAGEKLF
J gene: TRBJ2-1; clone size: .; V gene: TRBV9; CDR3 protein: ASSDGLGLQSYNEQF
J gene: TRBJ2-1; clone size: .; V gene: TRBV15; CDR3 protein: ATSVFPKGTGGNEQF
J gene: TRBJ2-7; clone size: .; V gene: TRBV29-1; CDR3 protein: SVGRSLYDEQY
J gene: TRBJ1-6; clone size: .; V gene: TRBV25-1; CDR3 protein: ASSELQNSPLH
J gene: TRBJ2-3; clone size: .; V gene: TRBV2; CDR3 protein: ASQAHGTGTSRTDTQY